This passage covers 21 T cell receptor beta chains from one sample sequenced in a study of T-cell memory formation after mild COVID-19 (dated by TCRdb to the early 2020s). Library preparation was by 5' RACE. The sequencer was an Illumina NovaSeq 6000. In-frame beta chains were kept once TCRdb had trimmed the public reads at Q25 with fastp and called clones with MiXCR. Each entry merges the rows of one CDR3 protein and shows their most common DNA and genes. The sample includes fewer than 400,000 distinct CDR3 sequences, with roughly 15% observed a single time. The ten largest clones capture 20% to 25% of the sample. Sequenced material: PBMCs or a T cell subset sorted from them (not recorded which). Receptors originate from a man aged 18 to 29 who had mild COVID-19 (a few samples of this study predate the infection). The sample titles of this study are shuffled in the database, so cell type and time point are left out; the donor was told from shared clones.

V gene TRBV18 combines with J gene TRBJ1-2; TRBD1 might be the D (5 bases). The CDR3 consists of 12 residues. Between the trimmed V and J ends, which lost 6 bases and 12 bases, there was a span of 17 bases. CDR1 KGHSH and CDR2 LQKENI come from the germline V gene. CDR3 sequence reads: CASSETTGEHTF. CDR3 bases: TGTGCCAGCTCGGAAACTACGGGGGAGCACACCTTC.

The chain is built from TRBV6-4 and TRBJ2-2, with 8 bases lining up with TRBD1. Looked up from germline, CDR1 is MRHNA and CDR2 is SNTAGT. The CDR3 length is 13 residues. Trimming at V came to 6 bases and at J to 7 bases, leaving 4 bases not matched to a gene. CDR3 in amino acids: CASRTGEIGELFF. For the CDR3, the DNA is TGTGCCAGCAGGACAGGGGAGATCGGGGAGCTGTTTTTT.

The V gene is TRBV18, the J gene TRBJ2-7; D is unresolved. V was pared by 3 bases and J by 6 bases, with 6 bases between. Germline CDR1 KGHSH, CDR2 LQKENI. The CDR3 totals 11 residues. The CDR3 loop is CASSPQLEQYF. The CDR3 nucleotides are TGTGCCAGCTCACCCCAACTCGAGCAGTACTTC. The variable domain in full, with the rest retrieved from reference TRBV18 and TRBJ2-7, is NAGVMQNPRHLVRRRGQEARLRCSPMKGHSHVYWYRQLPEEGLKFMVYLQKENIIDESGMPKERFSAEFPKEGPSILRIQQVVRGDSAAYFCASSPQLEQYFGPGTRLTVT.

This clonotype was recorded a few times. The rearrangement links TRBV5-5 to TRBJ2-1, with D perhaps TRBD2 (7 bases). Germline CDR1 SGHKS, CDR2 YYEKEE (reference sequence). The CDR3 has 14 amino acids. Trimming pared 6 bases from V and 9 bases from J, leaving 19 bases between. As DNA, the CDR3 is TGTGCCAGCATCGGTCTCCCGGGGGGCGGTGAGCAGTTCTTC. This encodes CASIGLPGGGEQFF.

This clonotype was recorded only once. This chain uses TRBV5-6 with TRBJ1-4, with D possibly matching TRBD1 (5 bases). The CDR3 consists of 15 residues. The ends were cut back, 3 bases at V and 5 bases at J, with 14 bases in the middle. The germline gives CDR1 SGHDT, CDR2 YYEEEE. Written as DNA, the CDR3 is TGTGCCAGCAGCTCGGTACGGCAGGGAAATGAAAAACTGTTTTTT. Its translation is CASSSVRQGNEKLFF.

This chain uses TRBV25-1 with TRBJ2-7; D gene ambiguous. CDR1 MGHDK and CDR2 SYGVNS come from the germline V gene. There are 13 residues in the CDR3. Trimming left V 5 bases short and J 3 bases short, with 11 bases between. CDR3 residues: CASSSEWGYEQYV. CDR3 in DNA: TGTGCCAGCAGTTCAGAATGGGGCTACGAGCAGTACGTC.

The J gene is TRBJ2-7, the V gene TRBV28; possibly TRBD2 for D (7 bases). The CDR3 is 13 residues long. Per the germline V gene, CDR1 is MDHEN and CDR2 is SYDVKM. Trimming took off 5 bases at V and 5 bases at J, with 13 bases between the two ends. In DNA, the CDR3 is TGTGCCAGCAGTCCGTCGGGGGGCCACGAGCAGTACGTC. Amino acids: CASSPSGGHEQYV.

This clonotype was seen at least ten times. The chain links TRBV5-1 to TRBJ2-2, with D hard to call. Germline V CDR1 and CDR2: SGHRS, YFSETQ. The length of the CDR3 is 16 residues. The V end was cut by 0 bases, the J end by 0 bases, with 9 bases between. In DNA form, the CDR3 reads TGCGCCAGCAGCTTGGGCTCAAAGGCGAACACCGGGGAGCTGTTTTTT. Amino acid sequence: CASSLGSKANTGELFF.

This clonotype was counted between two and nine times. The chain has TRBV7-9 and TRBJ1-6; TRBD1 is a possible D gene (6 bases). Trimming pared 3 bases from V and 8 bases from J, leaving 11 bases between. CDR3 length: 14 residues. CDR1 SEHNR and CDR2 FQNEAQ come from the germline V gene (reference sequence). CDR3 in amino acids: CASSFSRGDSPLHF. In DNA form, the CDR3 reads TGTGCCAGCAGCTTTTCGAGGGGGGATTCACCCCTCCACTTT.

CDR3 in amino acids: CASSSDPSGVRNEQFF. CDR3 DNA: TGCGCCAGCAGCTCGGATCCAAGCGGGGTTAGAAATGAGCAGTTCTTC. V and J are TRBV5-1 and TRBJ2-1; 7 nucleotides align to TRBD2. The V gene's germline CDR1 is SGHRS and CDR2 YFSETQ. Losses at the gene ends were 3 bases for V and 7 bases for J; bases not matched to a gene: 13. This CDR3 is built from 16 residues.

This chain links TRBV6-2 or TRBV6-3 with TRBJ1-5; D uncertain. The CDR3 spans 13 residues. Per the germline V gene, CDR1 is MNHEY and CDR2 is SVGEGT. Trimming took 2 bases from V and 7 from J, leaving 9 bases between them. This chain's CDR3 is CASSYTISQPQHF. The CDR3 nucleotides are TGTGCCAGCAGTTACACGATAAGCCAGCCCCAGCATTTT.

This clonotype came up a few times. The genes are TRBV7-2 and TRBJ2-7; 10 bases fit TRBD2. The germline CDR1 and CDR2 sequences are SGHTA and FQGNSA. The CDR3 is 16 amino acids. After removal of 5 bases from V and 4 bases from J, the junction contained 11 bases not matched to a gene. The CDR3 DNA sequence: TGTGCCAGCAGCAACAACCCTGGACTAGCGGTTTACGAGCAGTACTTC. This sequence encodes CASSNNPGLAVYEQYF.

CDR3 residues: CASGRDRKNTEAFF. The CDR3 DNA is TGTGCCAGCGGACGGGACAGAAAGAACACTGAAGCTTTCTTT. This chain uses TRBV7-2 with TRBJ1-1; 7 bases align to TRBD1. CDR1 SGHTA and CDR2 FQGNSA come from the germline V gene. This CDR3 comprises 14 residues. After removal of 8 bases from V and 1 base from J, the junction contained 7 bases not matched to a gene.

This clonotype came up a few times. The chain joins TRBV7-8 to TRBJ2-5; D gene ambiguous. V shed 1 base and J shed 2 bases, with 5 bases lying between them. The CDR3 runs to 13 residues. The germline gives CDR1 SGHVS, CDR2 FQNEAQ. CDR3 protein: CASSLDVQETQYF. CDR3 DNA sequence: TGTGCCAGCAGCTTAGATGTGCAAGAGACCCAGTACTTC.

This chain uses TRBV7-2 with TRBJ1-1, with a weak D call TRBD1 (6 bases). V dropped 2 bases and J dropped 1 base, with 14 bases sitting between them. The CDR3 sequence is 16 residues long. Per germline, CDR1 SGHTA and CDR2 FQGNSA. The CDR3 loop is CASSLMGTGPNTEAFF. In DNA, the CDR3 is TGTGCCAGCAGCTTAATGGGAACAGGGCCGAACACTGAAGCTTTCTTT. The whole variable domain, remainder taken from reference TRBV7-2 and TRBJ1-1, is GAGVSQSPSNKVTEKGKDVELRCDPISGHTALYWYRQSLGQGLEFLIYFQGNSAPDKSGLPSDRFSAERTGGSVSTLTIQRTQQEDSAVYLCASSLMGTGPNTEAFFGQGTRLTVV.

The chain has TRBV11-2 and TRBJ2-5; TRBD2 matches 11 bases. Germline V CDR1 and CDR2: SGHAT, FQNNGV. CDR3 length equals 15 residues. V was pared by 5 bases and J by 4 bases, with 6 bases of the junction left unmatched. Here the CDR3 DNA reads TGTGCCAGCAGCCCGCCTAGCGGGGGGTCAGAGACCCAGTACTTC. Translated: CASSPPSGGSETQYF.

The rearrangement uses TRBV13 and TRBJ2-4, with D possibly matching TRBD1 (6 bases). Germline assignment: CDR1 PRHDT and CDR2 FYEKMQ (reference sequence). The V end lost 3 bases, the J end lost 0 bases, and 9 bases lay between the germline ends. The CDR3 sequence is 15 residues long. CDR3 sequence: CASSLGHLAKNIQYF. CDR3 nucleotide sequence: TGTGCCAGCAGCTTGGGACACTTAGCCAAAAACATTCAGTACTTC.

The chain is built from TRBV18 and TRBJ1-1; a possible D gene is TRBD1 (5 bases). Germline assignment: CDR1 KGHSH and CDR2 LQKENI. The CDR3 has 13 amino acids. Trimming stripped 8 bases from V and 1 base from J, with 11 bases between. The CDR3 region is CASHRGRNTEAFF. CDR3 coding DNA: TGTGCCAGCCACCGGGGCAGGAACACTGAAGCTTTCTTT.

In its sample, this clonotype was seen many times. CDR3 protein: CASSPDRSYGYTF. The CDR3 region has the DNA TGTGCCAGCAGTCCGGACAGGTCCTATGGCTACACCTTC. The V gene is TRBV12-3 or TRBV12-4, the J gene TRBJ1-2, with TRBD1 matching over 7 bases. The CDR3 is 13 residues long. Trimming cost V 5 bases and J 4 bases; bases outside gene matches: 4.

This clonotype showed up just a few times. This sequence joins TRBV27 and TRBJ2-2, with 8 bases matching TRBD2. In germline, CDR1 is MNHEY, CDR2 SMNVEV (reference sequence). This CDR3 has 14 residues. The trim removed 2 bases at V and 8 bases at J, leaving 4 bases unmatched. The CDR3 region is CASSLIAGTGELFF. The CDR3 region has the DNA TGTGCCAGCAGTTTAATAGCGGGGACTGGGGAGCTGTTTTTT.

This clonotype has just a few counts. J is TRBJ2-7 and V is TRBV21-1; TRBD2, as called in the table, went unchecked against the DNA. TRBV21-1 is a listed pseudogene. This CDR3 is 17 amino acids long. As DNA, the CDR3 is TGTGCCAGCAGCAAGACTAGCGGGGGGACTAATTCCTACGAGCAGTACGTC. It translates to CASSKTSGGTNSYEQYV.